These T cell receptor beta chains were read from a single sample in a study of vaccination and CD4 T cells after COVID-19. Antigen specificity for these receptors is unknown. Each CDR3 protein is one row after TCRdb ran MiXCR on the PCR reads. Among thousands of distinct CDR3 sequences listed, roughly 36% were seen once. What was sequenced was CD4+ T cells from blood, cultured in vitro. These TCRs come from a human donor in good health. Each CDR3 is given with its conserved first and last residue. Fields, in order: J gene, V gene, CDR3 protein.

j_gene: TRBJ1-5; v_gene: TRBV29-1; CDR3aa: CSEKTRIQPQHF
j_gene: TRBJ1-1; v_gene: TRBV15; CDR3aa: CATSSKVNTEAFF
j_gene: TRBJ2-3; v_gene: TRBV11-2; CDR3aa: CASSLAMGRVADTQYF
j_gene: TRBJ2-5; v_gene: TRBV19; CDR3aa: CASSIGLAGSETQYF
j_gene: TRBJ1-5; v_gene: TRBV12-3/TRBV12-4; CDR3aa: CASRLGLFSNQPQHF
j_gene: TRBJ1-4; v_gene: TRBV20-1; CDR3aa: CSARWSADEKLFF
j_gene: TRBJ1-6; v_gene: TRBV6-5; CDR3aa: CASSYGWDSPLHF
j_gene: TRBJ1-2; v_gene: TRBV29-1; CDR3aa: CSVELGDNYGYTF
j_gene: TRBJ2-3; v_gene: TRBV11-2; CDR3aa: CASSPSGMSRNTQYF
j_gene: TRBJ1-6; v_gene: TRBV15; CDR3aa: CAASRDQRQRVSPLHF
j_gene: TRBJ2-2; v_gene: TRBV10-3; CDR3aa: CAIRAGGNTGELFF
j_gene: TRBJ2-3; v_gene: TRBV4-2; CDR3aa: CASSQGTSGGADTQYF
j_gene: TRBJ1-5; v_gene: TRBV6-1; CDR3aa: CASLGVSYQPQHF
j_gene: TRBJ1-6; v_gene: TRBV6-1; CDR3aa: CASSGQIDSPLHF
j_gene: TRBJ1-1; v_gene: TRBV10-3; CDR3aa: CAIGRDEAFF
j_gene: TRBJ1-6; v_gene: TRBV20-1; CDR3aa: CSTKRGQGHNSPLHF
j_gene: TRBJ1-1; v_gene: TRBV20-1; CDR3aa: CSASQSQGLAEAFF
j_gene: TRBJ2-7; v_gene: TRBV27; CDR3aa: CASSLMAAGGYEQYF
j_gene: TRBJ1-5; v_gene: TRBV6-2/TRBV6-3; CDR3aa: CASSYLGGLSNQPQHF
j_gene: TRBJ2-5; v_gene: TRBV12-3/TRBV12-4; CDR3aa: CASSFRMVEGSETQYF
j_gene: TRBJ2-5; v_gene: TRBV7-9; CDR3aa: CASSSRTAETQYF
j_gene: TRBJ2-3; v_gene: TRBV20-1; CDR3aa: CSASISGGANTQYF
j_gene: TRBJ2-5; v_gene: TRBV12-3/TRBV12-4; CDR3aa: CASSTLSGGPRETQYF
j_gene: TRBJ1-1; v_gene: TRBV11-2; CDR3aa: CASSRGHPDTEAFF
j_gene: TRBJ1-1; v_gene: TRBV6-5; CDR3aa: CASSYSRTGAFF
j_gene: TRBJ1-1; v_gene: TRBV10-3; CDR3aa: CAISESTGTGDTEAFF
j_gene: TRBJ2-7; v_gene: TRBV6-1; CDR3aa: CASSPPEGDEQYF
j_gene: TRBJ1-6; v_gene: TRBV28; CDR3aa: CASSLAGGANSPLHF
j_gene: TRBJ1-1; v_gene: TRBV7-9; CDR3aa: CASSAGTPGVGTEAFF
j_gene: TRBJ2-1; v_gene: TRBV24-1; CDR3aa: CATSDAGQGSYNEQFF
j_gene: TRBJ2-5; v_gene: TRBV27; CDR3aa: CASTSWGSETQYF
j_gene: TRBJ2-4; v_gene: TRBV6-1; CDR3aa: CASSAPTVNIQYF
j_gene: TRBJ1-5; v_gene: TRBV6-5; CDR3aa: CASSSTGNQPQHF
j_gene: TRBJ1-1; v_gene: TRBV20-1; CDR3aa: CSAREADRGNTEAFF
j_gene: TRBJ2-3; v_gene: TRBV7-3; CDR3aa: CASSLRGTSGDPTDTQYF
j_gene: TRBJ2-2; v_gene: TRBV6-1; CDR3aa: CASSETWAGELFF
j_gene: TRBJ2-5; v_gene: TRBV30; CDR3aa: CAWSVLASLQETQYF
j_gene: TRBJ1-2; v_gene: TRBV6-4; CDR3aa: CASSVTQGYGYTF
j_gene: TRBJ1-5; v_gene: TRBV29-1; CDR3aa: CSVGETGVDQPQHF
j_gene: TRBJ2-1; v_gene: TRBV24-1; CDR3aa: CATSDQAGGQNEQFF
j_gene: TRBJ2-5; v_gene: TRBV5-6; CDR3aa: CASSFSGGETQYF
j_gene: TRBJ2-7; v_gene: TRBV14; CDR3aa: CASSHTRDSPTYEQYF
j_gene: TRBJ2-7; v_gene: TRBV12-3/TRBV12-4; CDR3aa: CASLGLAYEQYF
j_gene: TRBJ2-7; v_gene: TRBV6-5; CDR3aa: CASSLSGENYEQYF
j_gene: TRBJ2-2; v_gene: TRBV6-1; CDR3aa: CASSRQGWSGELFF
j_gene: TRBJ1-1; v_gene: TRBV19; CDR3aa: CASSIDRTPVKAFF
j_gene: TRBJ1-1; v_gene: TRBV2; CDR3aa: CASISLGEAGEAFF
j_gene: TRBJ1-1; v_gene: TRBV29-1; CDR3aa: CSVGTPEGNTEAFF
j_gene: TRBJ1-2; v_gene: TRBV20-1; CDR3aa: CSAKARGGGYTF